These 22 T cell receptor beta chains share one sample of origin, sequenced in a study of T cell changes during pregnancy in multiple sclerosis. TCRdb's table, derived via immunoSEQ multiplex PCR, lists solely in-frame clones and lacks some. This sample has tens of thousands of clones, with around 93% found just once. This sample comprised CD8+ T cells from peripheral blood mononuclear cells, obtained in the third trimester of pregnancy. The receptors stem from a female donor with multiple sclerosis, enrolled in a pregnancy study.

The chain has TRBV19 and TRBJ2-1, with D tentatively TRBD2 (6 bases). CDR1 is LNHDA, CDR2 SQIVND, per germline (reference sequence). Trimming stripped 6 bases from V and 7 bases from J, with 13 bases between. The CDR3 covers 13 residues. This CDR3 is CASSRDSGNEQFF. CDR3 DNA sequence: TGTGCCAGTAGCCGGGACTCCGGGAATGAGCAGTTCTTC. Together with reference TRBV19 and TRBJ2-1, the CDR3 gives the full variable domain: DGGITQSPKYLFRKEGQNVTLSCEQNLNHDAMYWYRQDPGQGLRLIYYSQIVNDFQKGDIAEGYSVSREKKESFPLTVTSAQKNPTAFYLCASSRDSGNEQFFGPGTRLTVL.

This sequence joins TRBV13 and TRBJ2-7, with D perhaps matching TRBD2 (7 bases). Germline values: CDR1 PRHDT, CDR2 FYEKMQ (reference sequence). CDR3 size: 14 residues. V was trimmed by 3 bases and J by 3 bases, leaving 12 bases between them. CDR3 sequence reads: CASSFRGANYEQYF. As DNA, the CDR3 is TGTGCCAGCAGCTTTCGGGGGGCCAACTACGAGCAGTACTTC. Drawing the rest from reference TRBV13 and TRBJ2-7, the complete variable domain is AAGVIQSPRHLIKEKRETATLKCYPIPRHDTVYWYQQGPGQDPQFLISFYEKMQSDKGSIPDRFSAQQFSDYHSELNMSSLELGDSALYFCASSFRGANYEQYFGPGTRLTVT.

This chain connects TRBV29-1 to TRBJ2-2; 9 positions match TRBD1. CDR1 and CDR2 from the germline V gene are SQVTM and ANQGSEA. The V gene end was trimmed by 7 bases and the J gene end by 7 bases; junction bases not matched to a gene: 7. The CDR3 runs to 13 residues. The CDR3 reads CSAKPGQGGELFF. CDR3 nucleotides: TGCAGCGCAAAGCCGGGACAGGGCGGGGAGCTGTTTTTT.

The chain employs TRBV27 and TRBJ2-4; 7 positions agree with TRBD2. CDR1 and CDR2 (germline): MNHEY, SMNVEV (reference sequence). Unmatched junction bases numbered 7, after V lost 4 bases and J lost 1 base. This CDR3 is 16 amino acids long. CDR3 in DNA: TGTGCCAGCAGTTCACCTGGGGGGGAGGCCAAAAACATTCAGTACTTC. This codes for CASSSPGGEAKNIQYF.

J is TRBJ1-2 and V is TRBV7-9; 10 nucleotides match TRBD1. The CDR3 runs 18 residues. Germline V gene lookup returns CDR1 SEHNR and CDR2 FQNEAQ (reference sequence). Trimming removed 4 bases from V and 0 bases from J; junction bases left unmatched: 11. The CDR3, as DNA: TGTGCCAGCAGCTCCCGGGGGGGACAGGGGCATGCTAACTATGGCTACACCTTC. Translating it yields CASSSRGGQGHANYGYTF.

The chain links TRBV27 to TRBJ2-1; 7 bases line up with TRBD2. The junction had 6 bases not matched to a gene; V was cut back by 5 bases and J by 5 bases. The CDR3 contains 14 residues. The germline CDR1 and CDR2 sequences are MNHEY and SMNVEV (reference sequence). DNA for the CDR3: TGTGCCAGCAGTCCCGGGACTACAAACAATGAGCAGTTCTTC. This codes for CASSPGTTNNEQFF.

There are a few counts of this clone. The rearrangement links TRBV28 to TRBJ1-5, with D uncertain. The CDR3 is 11 amino acids. V lost 1 base, J lost 14 bases, and 9 bases lay in between. Germline V lookup: CDR1 MDHEN, CDR2 SYDVKM. As DNA, the CDR3 is TGTGCCAGCAGTTTATCCGGGATCAAGCATTTT. This encodes CASSLSGIKHF.

V is TRBV5-8 and J is TRBJ2-3, with 10 bases aligning to TRBD1. The CDR3 covers 14 residues. Per germline, CDR1 SGHTS and CDR2 YDEGEE. J was trimmed by 3 bases and V by 9 bases; bases with no gene match: 7. The DNA for the CDR3 is TGTGCCACTGGGTGGGGACAGGGGACAGATACGCAGTATTTT. This encodes CATGWGQGTDTQYF.

This chain links TRBV7-2 with TRBJ2-3; 8 positions agree with TRBD2. Germline lookup yields CDR1 SGHTA and CDR2 FQGNSA. This CDR3 has 17 amino acids. V gave up 1 base and J gave up 5 bases; unmatched junction bases: 11. The CDR3: CASSLEYRTGGRDTQYF. DNA for the CDR3: TGTGCCAGCAGCTTAGAATATCGGACGGGGGGGAGAGATACGCAGTATTTT. Based on the CDR3 plus reference TRBV7-2 and TRBJ2-3, the full variable domain is GAGVSQSPSNKVTEKGKDVELRCDPISGHTALYWYRQSLGQGLEFLIYFQGNSAPDKSGLPSDRFSAERTGGSVSTLTIQRTQQEDSAVYLCASSLEYRTGGRDTQYFGPGTRLTVL.

The chain combines TRBV7-2 with TRBJ1-1; maybe TRBD1 (5 bases). Trimming removed 4 bases at V and 7 bases at J, with 13 bases between. The CDR3 covers 13 residues. Germline assignment: CDR1 SGHTA and CDR2 FQGNSA. CDR3 sequence reads: CASSYNQGFEAFF. The CDR3 DNA follows: TGTGCCAGCAGCTATAACCAGGGCTTTGAAGCTTTCTTT.

The chain carries TRBV15 and TRBJ2-7; tentative D call: TRBD1 (6 bases). Between the trimmed V and J ends, which lost 3 bases and 3 bases, there was a span of 21 bases. The V gene's germline CDR1 is LNHNV and CDR2 YYDKDF (reference sequence). This CDR3 has 17 amino acids. Written as DNA, the CDR3 is TGTGCCACCAGCAGGGCACTAAGGACAGCCCTGGGCTACGAGCAGTACTTC. It translates to CATSRALRTALGYEQYF.

The rearrangement uses TRBV29-1 and TRBJ1-1; the D gene is possibly TRBD1 (5 bases). The germline V gene encodes CDR1 SQVTM and CDR2 ANQGSEA. The CDR3 totals 15 residues. Deletions cut 5 bases from V and 4 bases from J, with 20 bases between. The CDR3 reads CSVWGGEGARTEAFF. The CDR3 coding sequence is TGCAGCGTTTGGGGAGGGGAGGGAGCACGCACTGAAGCTTTCTTT.

The CDR3 DNA is TGTGCCAGCAGTTCTACTATAGGACAGGTTGAAAAACTGTTTTTT. Protein product: CASSSTIGQVEKLFF. V gene TRBV27 combines with J gene TRBJ1-4, with 7 bases identical to TRBD1. The CDR3 runs to 15 residues. Trimming removed 4 bases from V and 7 bases from J; junction bases left unmatched: 9. CDR1 is MNHEY and CDR2 is SMNVEV in the germline V gene (reference sequence).

This sequence joins TRBV27 and TRBJ2-1; D might be TRBD2 (5 bases). The V end lost 4 bases, the J end lost 8 bases, and 12 bases lay between the germline ends. This CDR3 contains 13 residues. CDR1 MNHEY and CDR2 SMNVEV come from the germline V gene (reference sequence). CDR3 residues: CASSWGVGYEQFF. CDR3 DNA: TGTGCCAGCAGTTGGGGAGTGGGCTATGAGCAGTTCTTC.

The chain recombines TRBV4-3 with TRBJ2-3; D is perhaps TRBD2 (6 bases). The CDR3 totals 15 residues. V gave up 3 bases and J gave up 4 bases, with 14 bases separating them. CDR1 and CDR2 from the germline V gene are LGHNA and YSLEER. The CDR3 DNA reads as TGCGCCAGCAGCCAGGGCGGGACCCTGGCAGATACGCAGTATTTT. This encodes CASSQGGTLADTQYF.

In this sample, this clone turned up a few times. The chain recombines TRBV6-4 with TRBJ2-3; 8 bases match TRBD2. V dropped 3 bases and J dropped 1; count of bases not matched to a gene: 0. The CDR3 spans 14 residues. From germline, CDR1 is MRHNA and CDR2 SNTAGT. The CDR3 sequence: CASSEAGGTDTQYF. The CDR3 DNA reads TGTGCCAGCAGTGAAGCGGGGGGCACAGATACGCAGTATTTT.

The chain is built from TRBV27 and TRBJ1-6, with D uncertain. The CDR3 is 14 residues long. The V gene lost 3 bases and the J gene lost 12 bases, with 15 bases spanning the gap. Germline CDR1 MNHEY, CDR2 SMNVEV (reference sequence). Written as DNA, the CDR3 is TGTGCCAGCAGTTTCTCCCGTAGTTCTGGACCCCTCCACTTT. Amino acid sequence: CASSFSRSSGPLHF.

The V gene is TRBV28, the J gene TRBJ2-3, with D unclear. V lost 2 bases and J 2 bases, leaving 11 bases between the germline ends. CDR3 length: 15 amino acids. The germline V gene encodes CDR1 MDHEN and CDR2 SYDVKM. CDR3 region: CASSLILGLTDTQYF. The CDR3 coding sequence is TGTGCCAGCAGTTTAATTCTGGGCCTCACAGATACGCAGTATTTT.

This sequence joins TRBV9 and TRBJ1-3, with D maybe TRBD1 (6 bases). This CDR3 has 15 residues. V dropped 5 bases and J dropped 0 bases, with 12 bases sitting between them. Germline V gene lookup returns CDR1 SGDLS and CDR2 YYNGEE. CDR3 loop: CASSETGSSGNTIYF. CDR3 DNA sequence: TGTGCCAGCAGTGAAACAGGGAGCTCTGGAAACACCATATATTTT.

V and J are TRBV14 and TRBJ2-7; no firm D call. Between the trimmed V and J ends, which lost 0 bases and 3 bases, there was a span of 6 bases. CDR3 length: 13 amino acids. Germline-derived CDR1 and CDR2 are SGHDN and FVKESK. The CDR3 DNA reads as TGTGCCAGCAGCCAAGACTCCGTCTACGAGCAGTACTTC. Residues: CASSQDSVYEQYF.

The V gene is TRBV4-2, the J gene TRBJ2-1; maybe TRBD2 (6 bases). Trimming removed 3 bases from V and 7 bases from J, with 22 bases in between. Germline V lookup: CDR1 LGHNA, CDR2 YNFKEQ. CDR3 length: 17 residues. The CDR3 DNA sequence: TGTGCCAGCAGCCACCTATCGGGAGAGTCATTTCGGAATGAGCAGTTCTTC. This encodes CASSHLSGESFRNEQFF.

The chain combines TRBV19 with TRBJ2-7, with 8 bases lining up with TRBD2. This CDR3 contains 14 residues. The J segment lost 2 bases and the V segment lost 5 bases, leaving 5 bases of the junction unmatched. Per the germline V gene, CDR1 is LNHDA and CDR2 is SQIVND (reference sequence). Written as DNA, the CDR3 is TGTGCCAGTAGTCAGACTAGCGACCCCTACGAGCAGTACTTC. Translating it yields CASSQTSDPYEQYF.